These 32 T cell receptor beta chains originate from one sample sequenced in a study of blood T cell repertoires in COVID-19. Clones were read by immunoSEQ multiplex PCR, and TCRdb kept only the in-frame ones, dropping some. The data contain nearly 70,000 clones, 88% of them singletons. The sequencing input was peripheral blood. These receptors all stem from a woman in her 70s with acute or convalescent COVID-19.

The rearrangement joins TRBV18 to TRBJ2-1; D not resolved. The CDR3 length is 15 residues. The V and J ends lost 2 bases and 1 base respectively, with 9 bases between them. Germline loops: CDR1 KGHSH, CDR2 LQKENI. For the CDR3, the DNA is TGTGCCAGCTCACCAAACGGTCCTTCCTACAATGAGCAGTTCTTC. It translates to CASSPNGPSYNEQFF.

The J gene is TRBJ1-4, the V gene TRBV7-9; 8 bases line up with TRBD1. CDR1 and CDR2 from the germline V gene are SEHNR and FQNEAQ (reference sequence). This CDR3 has 16 amino acids. V dropped 5 bases and J dropped 0; count of bases not matched to a gene: 5. This CDR3 reads CASSPGQGTTNEKLFF. The CDR3 region has the DNA TGTGCCAGCAGCCCCGGACAGGGAACAACTAATGAAAAACTGTTTTTT.

The chain couples TRBV30 to TRBJ2-2; weak D call: TRBD1 (6 bases). The CDR3 totals 14 residues. V lost 2 bases, J lost 5 bases, and 12 bases lay in between. CDR1 and CDR2 (germline): GTSNPN, SVGIG (reference sequence). The CDR3 sequence is CAWSRTGFTGELFF. The CDR3 nucleotides are TGTGCCTGGAGTAGAACAGGGTTTACCGGGGAGCTGTTTTTT.

The chain combines TRBV4-1 with TRBJ1-3; tentative D call: TRBD1 (5 bases). Germline values: CDR1 MGHRA, CDR2 YSYEKL. Trimming left V 0 bases short and J 11 bases short, with 17 bases between. The CDR3 runs 15 residues. The CDR3 loop is CASSQDTSGEGAIYF. In DNA form, the CDR3 reads TGCGCCAGCAGCCAAGATACCTCTGGAGAAGGGGCCATATATTTT.

The J gene is TRBJ1-1, the V gene TRBV5-6; the D gene is possibly TRBD1 (5 bases). The germline V gene has CDR1 SGHDT and CDR2 YYEEEE. V lost 4 bases, J lost 0 bases, and 13 bases lay in between. The CDR3 runs to 15 residues. CDR3 sequence: CASSLSTGLNTEAFF. In DNA form, the CDR3 reads TGTGCCAGCAGCCTTTCTACAGGATTGAACACTGAAGCTTTCTTT.

The CDR3, as DNA: TGCGCCAGCAGCTTGGAGCGGGGCAGCGACGGGGCCCAAGAGACCCAGTACTTC. Its protein is CASSLERGSDGAQETQYF. The V gene is TRBV5-1, the J gene TRBJ2-5, with TRBD2 matching over 7 bases. V was clipped by 0 bases and J by 1 base; unmatched bases: 12. CDR1 and CDR2 from the germline V gene are SGHRS and YFSETQ. This CDR3 comprises 18 residues.

The rearrangement uses TRBV11-3 and TRBJ2-3, with D perhaps TRBD2 (5 bases). Looked up from germline, CDR1 is SGHNT and CDR2 is YENEEA. The CDR3 is made up of 13 amino acids. Deletions cut 4 bases from V and 2 bases from J, with 7 bases between. This CDR3 reads CASSSGLTDTQYF. The CDR3 coding sequence is TGTGCCAGCAGCTCTGGACTCACAGATACGCAGTATTTT.

The CDR3 sequence: CASSRTGGGNEKLFF. CDR3 nucleotides: TGTGCCAGCAGCCGGACAGGGGGCGGTAATGAAAAACTGTTTTTT. J is TRBJ1-4 and V is TRBV28; 11 nucleotides line up with TRBD1. From germline, CDR1 is MDHEN and CDR2 SYDVKM. Losses at the gene ends were 6 bases for V and 4 bases for J; bases not matched to a gene: 4. CDR3 size: 15 residues.

V and J are TRBV28 and TRBJ2-2, with D perhaps matching TRBD1 (5 bases). This CDR3 has 15 amino acids. Germline V lookup: CDR1 MDHEN, CDR2 SYDVKM. Trimming removed 7 bases from V and 3 bases from J, with 15 bases in between. The CDR3: CASNPPGPHTGELFF. CDR3 sequence (DNA): TGTGCCAGCAACCCCCCAGGGCCTCACACCGGGGAGCTGTTTTTT.

This clone was counted once. The chain employs TRBV7-2 and TRBJ1-1; D ambiguous. The CDR3 is 12 residues long. Germline V gives CDR1 SGHTA, CDR2 FQGNSA. Trimming shortened V by 1 base and J by 5 bases, and 5 bases separated the two germline ends. The CDR3 region has the DNA TGTGCCAGCAGCTTAGTAAAAACTGAAGCTTTCTTT. Protein: CASSLVKTEAFF.

The chain joins TRBV28 to TRBJ1-6, with D perhaps matching TRBD1 (5 bases). Trimming left V 6 bases short and J 6 bases short, with 9 bases between. The CDR3 runs to 13 residues. CDR1 and CDR2 (germline): MDHEN, SYDVKM. This chain's CDR3 is CASSRQGNSPLHF. DNA for the CDR3: TGTGCCAGCAGCCGTCAGGGTAATTCACCCCTCCACTTT.

The V gene is TRBV6-2 or TRBV6-3, the J gene TRBJ1-4, with 7 nucleotides matching TRBD1. The CDR3 totals 14 residues. The junction had 7 bases not matched to a gene; V was cut back by 4 bases and J by 8 bases. Germline V CDR1 and CDR2: MNHEY, SVGEGT. In DNA form, the CDR3 reads TGTGCCAGCAGTTGGGGACAGCTGACGGAAAAACTGTTTTTT. Amino acids: CASSWGQLTEKLFF.

The rearrangement uses TRBV11-3 and TRBJ2-2; D is unclear. Trimming left V 3 bases short and J 4 bases short, with 6 bases between. Germline assignment: CDR1 SGHNT and CDR2 YENEEA. The CDR3 length is 13 residues. CDR3 sequence reads: CASSFSPTGELFF. The CDR3 bases are TGTGCCAGCAGCTTCTCCCCCACCGGGGAGCTGTTTTTT.

This clone has just a few counts. V and J are TRBV19 and TRBJ2-2; D perhaps matches TRBD2 (6 bases). The CDR3 has 15 residues. V was shortened by 3 bases and J by 7 bases, with 15 bases between the two germline ends. Germline V gives CDR1 LNHDA, CDR2 SQIVND (reference sequence). In nucleotides, the CDR3 is TGTGCCAGTAGTATTATGGGGCCGCGGGACGGGGAGCTGTTTTTT. This gives the protein CASSIMGPRDGELFF. Drawing the rest from reference TRBV19 and TRBJ2-2, the complete variable domain is DGGITQSPKYLFRKEGQNVTLSCEQNLNHDAMYWYRQDPGQGLRLIYYSQIVNDFQKGDIAEGYSVSREKKESFPLTVTSAQKNPTAFYLCASSIMGPRDGELFFGEGSRLTVL.

The genes are TRBV7-9 and TRBJ1-4; D remains ambiguous. Germline V gene lookup returns CDR1 SEHNR and CDR2 FQNEAQ (reference sequence). The CDR3 runs to 13 residues. The V and J ends lost 5 bases and 8 bases respectively, with 12 bases between them. CDR3: CASSPWSGEKLFF. The DNA for the CDR3 is TGTGCCAGCAGCCCCTGGAGTGGAGAAAAACTGTTTTTT.

The chain employs TRBV6-5 and TRBJ1-2, with D possibly TRBD1 on 5 matching bases. The CDR3 loop spans 12 amino acids. With 7 bases removed from V and 4 bases from J, the gap between germline ends came to 10 bases. Germline assignment: CDR1 MNHEY and CDR2 SVGAGI. Here the CDR3 DNA reads TGTGCCAGCAAGGGGCCCTCCTATGGCTACACCTTC. Translating it yields CASKGPSYGYTF.

The chain is built from TRBV7-3 and TRBJ2-1; D might be TRBD2 (6 bases). V gave up 1 base and J gave up 0 bases, with 7 bases separating them. CDR3 length equals 15 residues. Germline V gene data show CDR1 as SGHTA and CDR2 as FQGTGA. As DNA, the CDR3 is TGTGCCAGCAGCTTAATAGCGGACTCCTACAATGAGCAGTTCTTC. Translated, it gives CASSLIADSYNEQFF.

The chain employs TRBV29-1 and TRBJ1-1; TRBD1 matches at 7 bases. The junction had 8 bases not matched to a gene; V was cut back by 7 bases and J by 3 bases. This CDR3 comprises 13 residues. The germline CDR1 and CDR2 sequences are SQVTM and ANQGSEA. CDR3 in DNA: TGCAGCGCCAGACAGGGACCTGACACTGAAGCTTTCTTT. As protein: CSARQGPDTEAFF.

The CDR3 nucleotides are TGTGCCAGCAGCTCCCCCGGACAGGGTGACAATGAGCAGTTCTTC. Its protein is CASSSPGQGDNEQFF. The chain recombines TRBV7-3 with TRBJ2-1, with 8 bases fitting TRBD1. The CDR3 consists of 15 residues. V lost 4 bases to trimming and J lost 5 bases; unmatched junction nucleotides: 7. Looked up from germline, CDR1 is SGHTA and CDR2 is FQGTGA.

V is TRBV28 and J is TRBJ1-3; D not certain. Trimming cost V 2 bases and J 4 bases, with 18 bases left between them. Germline V lookup: CDR1 MDHEN, CDR2 SYDVKM. The CDR3 contains 17 residues. The chain's CDR3 is CASSLNRRVTSGNTIYF. CDR3 bases: TGTGCCAGCAGTTTAAATAGACGGGTGACTTCGGGAAACACCATATATTTT.

This chain connects TRBV7-6 to TRBJ2-2; 10 bases align to TRBD2. Germline V lookup: CDR1 SGHVS, CDR2 FNYEAQ. The CDR3 runs to 16 residues. V lost 8 bases to trimming and J lost 0 bases; unmatched junction nucleotides: 6. Written as DNA, the CDR3 is TGTGCCAGCCGATCAAGCGGGGGGGCGAACACCGGGGAGCTGTTTTTT. It is translated as CASRSSGGANTGELFF.

This chain links TRBV6-5 with TRBJ1-5; D may be TRBD1 (6 bases). Germline V lookup: CDR1 MNHEY, CDR2 SVGAGI. This CDR3 spans 14 amino acids. Trimming cost V 5 bases and J 2 bases, with 10 bases left between them. The CDR3 region is CASSTQGRNQPQHF. The CDR3 coding sequence is TGTGCCAGCAGTACACAGGGTCGCAATCAGCCCCAGCATTTT.

V gene TRBV14 combines with J gene TRBJ1-3, with 7 positions matching TRBD1. Trimming cost V 0 bases and J 8 bases; bases outside gene matches: 10. Germline V gene sequence: CDR1 SGHDN, CDR2 FVKESK. The CDR3 is 16 amino acids. The CDR3 sequence: CASSQDLRGPTDTIYF. CDR3 coding DNA: TGTGCCAGCAGCCAAGATCTAAGGGGGCCTACGGACACCATATATTTT.

J is TRBJ2-2 and V is TRBV4-1, with no clear D. Germline assignment: CDR1 MGHRA and CDR2 YSYEKL. This CDR3 has 14 residues. V lost 1 base, J lost 4 bases, and 7 bases lay in between. CDR3 sequence (DNA): TGCGCCAGCAGCCAAGTCGAGTTCACCGGGGAGCTGTTTTTT. It encodes CASSQVEFTGELFF.

The DNA of the CDR3 is TGTGCCAGCAGCTTAGATAGCAGCTACGAGCAGTACTTC. Amino acids: CASSLDSSYEQYF. The chain links TRBV11-3 to TRBJ2-7; D gene unclear. This CDR3 region has 13 residues. Trimming removed 0 bases from V and 3 bases from J, with 6 bases in between. Germline CDR1 SGHNT, CDR2 YENEEA.

This clone has only a few counts. The chain combines TRBV7-3 with TRBJ2-1; 7 nucleotides line up with TRBD2. Per the germline V gene, CDR1 is SGHTA and CDR2 is FQGTGA. The J segment lost 2 bases and the V segment lost 5 bases, leaving 12 bases of the junction unmatched. The CDR3 is 17 amino acids. This chain's CDR3 is CASSLASGDAAYNEQFF. The CDR3 DNA reads as TGTGCCAGCAGCCTCGCCAGCGGGGATGCTGCCTACAATGAGCAGTTCTTC.

V usage is TRBV6-5 and J usage is TRBJ2-7; tentative D call: TRBD1 (6 bases). Germline V lookup: CDR1 MNHEY, CDR2 SVGAGI. The CDR3 totals 14 residues. V lost 0 bases and J lost 7, with 13 bases in between. In DNA form, the CDR3 reads TGTGCCAGCAGTTACTCGAGGCAGGGGCGAGAGCAGTACTTC. Its translation is CASSYSRQGREQYF.

This chain links TRBV25-1 with TRBJ1-1, with a weak D call TRBD1 (5 bases). Trimming pared 6 bases from V and 11 bases from J, leaving 16 bases between. Germline values: CDR1 MGHDK, CDR2 SYGVNS. The length of the CDR3 is 12 residues. DNA for the CDR3: TGTGCCAGCAGACAACCCCAGGGCCATGCTTTCTTT. Amino acids: CASRQPQGHAFF.

The chain uses TRBV25-1 and TRBJ1-2; tentative D call: TRBD1 (5 bases). The V end lost 4 bases, the J end lost 1 base, and 13 bases lay between the germline ends. CDR3 length: 15 amino acids. Germline CDR1 reads MGHDK; CDR2 reads SYGVNS. The CDR3 nucleotides read TGTGCCAGCAGTGGGGGACTGTCGTTTAACTATGGCTACACCTTC. Its protein is CASSGGLSFNYGYTF.

J is TRBJ2-3 and V is TRBV29-1, with TRBD2 matching 10 bases. Germline V lookup: CDR1 SQVTM, CDR2 ANQGSEA. With 6 bases clipped from V and 5 bases from J, the junction kept 8 bases outside the gene matches. CDR3 length equals 14 residues. The CDR3 DNA is TGCAGCGTGTGGGGACAGCGGGGGGGAGATACGCAGTATTTT. Encoded protein: CSVWGQRGGDTQYF.

The gene calls are TRBV5-8 and TRBJ2-1; 10 bases map to TRBD2. V was clipped by 1 base and J by 3 bases; unmatched bases: 4. The CDR3 sequence is 16 residues long. Germline V CDR1 and CDR2: SGHTS, YDEGEE. The CDR3 nucleotides read TGTGCCAGCAGCTTGTTTCGGACTAGCGGCTACAATGAGCAGTTCTTC. It translates to CASSLFRTSGYNEQFF.

The chain joins TRBV11-1 to TRBJ2-5, with D tentatively TRBD2 (6 bases). Germline V gives CDR1 SGHAT, CDR2 FQDESV (reference sequence). V lost 5 bases to trimming and J lost 3 bases, with 13 bases between them. The CDR3 spans 14 residues. The CDR3 nucleotides read TGTGCCAGCAGCCCGCGGGGCGGGAAAGAGACCCAGTACTTC. Translation gives CASSPRGGKETQYF.